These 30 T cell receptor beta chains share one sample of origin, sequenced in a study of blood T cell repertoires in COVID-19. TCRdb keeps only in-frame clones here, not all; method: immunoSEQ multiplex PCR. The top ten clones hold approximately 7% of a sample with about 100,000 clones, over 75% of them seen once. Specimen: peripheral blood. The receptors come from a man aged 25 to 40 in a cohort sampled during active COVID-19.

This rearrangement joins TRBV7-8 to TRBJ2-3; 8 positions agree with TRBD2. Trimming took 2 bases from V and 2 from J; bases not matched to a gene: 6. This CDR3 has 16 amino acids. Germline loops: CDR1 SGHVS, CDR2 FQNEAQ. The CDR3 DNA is TGTGCCAGCAGCTTACAGGGTAGCGGGGACACAGATACGCAGTATTTT. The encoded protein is CASSLQGSGDTDTQYF.

The CDR3 nucleotides read TGTGCTAGTGGTTTGGGAGCGGGGGGCGAGCAGTTCTTC. This codes for CASGLGAGGEQFF. The chain employs TRBV12-5 and TRBJ2-1, with 9 bases matching TRBD2. CDR3 length: 13 residues. CDR1 is LGHNT, CDR2 FRNRAP, per germline. J lost 10 bases, V lost 1 base, and 2 bases had no gene match.

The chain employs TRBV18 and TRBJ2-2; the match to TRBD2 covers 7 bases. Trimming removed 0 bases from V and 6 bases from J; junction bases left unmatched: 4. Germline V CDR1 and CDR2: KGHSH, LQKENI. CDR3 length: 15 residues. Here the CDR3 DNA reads TGTGCCAGCTCACCACCGGGGAGGGATTCCGGGGAGCTGTTTTTT. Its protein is CASSPPGRDSGELFF.

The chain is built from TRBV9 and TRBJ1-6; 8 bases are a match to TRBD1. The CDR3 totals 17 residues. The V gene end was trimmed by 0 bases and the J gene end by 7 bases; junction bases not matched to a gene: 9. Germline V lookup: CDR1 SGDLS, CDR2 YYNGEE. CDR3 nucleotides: TGTGCCAGCAGCGTAGACGACAGGGGAGTAAAAAATTCACCCCTCCACTTT. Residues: CASSVDDRGVKNSPLHF.

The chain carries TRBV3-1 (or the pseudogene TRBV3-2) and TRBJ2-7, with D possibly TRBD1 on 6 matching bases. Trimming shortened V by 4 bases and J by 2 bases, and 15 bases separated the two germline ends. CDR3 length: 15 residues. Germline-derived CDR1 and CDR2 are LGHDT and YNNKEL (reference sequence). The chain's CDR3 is CASSPLTGQTYEQYF. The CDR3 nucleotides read TGTGCCAGCAGCCCCCTGACAGGCCAAACCTACGAGCAGTACTTC.

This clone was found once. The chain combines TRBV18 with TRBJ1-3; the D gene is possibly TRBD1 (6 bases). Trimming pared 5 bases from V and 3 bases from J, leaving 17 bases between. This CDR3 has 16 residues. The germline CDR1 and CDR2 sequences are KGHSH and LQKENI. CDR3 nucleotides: TGTGCCAGCTCAGCGCAACAGGGCCGGAATGGAAACACCATATATTTT. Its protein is CASSAQQGRNGNTIYF.

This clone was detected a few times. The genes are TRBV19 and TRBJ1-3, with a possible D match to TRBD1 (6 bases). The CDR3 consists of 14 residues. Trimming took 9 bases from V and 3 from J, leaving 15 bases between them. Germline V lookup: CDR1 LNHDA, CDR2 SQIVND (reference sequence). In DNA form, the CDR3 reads TGTGCCAGCATACAGGGCCTTCGTGGAAACACCATATATTTT. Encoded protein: CASIQGLRGNTIYF.

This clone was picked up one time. Here the CDR3 reads CASRRDRGQDQPQHF. DNA for the CDR3: TGTGCCAGCAGGAGGGACAGGGGGCAGGATCAGCCCCAGCATTTT. J is TRBJ1-5 and V is TRBV6-5; TRBD1 agrees at 12 bases. This CDR3 has 15 amino acids. J gave up 5 bases and V 6 bases, and 5 bases lay outside the gene matches. Germline loops: CDR1 MNHEY, CDR2 SVGAGI.

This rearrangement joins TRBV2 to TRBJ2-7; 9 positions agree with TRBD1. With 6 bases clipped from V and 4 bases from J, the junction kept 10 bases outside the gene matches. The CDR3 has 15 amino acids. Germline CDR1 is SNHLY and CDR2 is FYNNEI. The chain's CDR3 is CASRPGTGWGYEQYF. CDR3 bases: TGTGCCAGCAGGCCCGGGACAGGGTGGGGGTACGAGCAGTACTTC.

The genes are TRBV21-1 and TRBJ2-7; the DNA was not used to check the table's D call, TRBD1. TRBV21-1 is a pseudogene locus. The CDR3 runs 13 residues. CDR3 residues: CASSRRRTYEQYF. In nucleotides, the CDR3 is TGTGCCAGCAGCAGGCGCAGGACCTACGAGCAGTACTTC.

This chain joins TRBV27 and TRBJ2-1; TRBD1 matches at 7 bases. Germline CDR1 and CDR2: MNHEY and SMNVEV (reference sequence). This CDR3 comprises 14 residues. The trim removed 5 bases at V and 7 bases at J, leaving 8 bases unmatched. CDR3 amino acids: CASSPTVTGNEQFF. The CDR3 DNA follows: TGTGCCAGCAGTCCTACAGTGACAGGGAATGAGCAGTTCTTC.

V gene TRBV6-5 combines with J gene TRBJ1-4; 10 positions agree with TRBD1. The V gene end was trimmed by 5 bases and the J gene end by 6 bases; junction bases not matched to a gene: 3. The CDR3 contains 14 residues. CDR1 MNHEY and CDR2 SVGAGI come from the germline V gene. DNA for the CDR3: TGTGCCAGCAGTCCCGGGACAGGGGATGAAAAACTGTTTTTT. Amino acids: CASSPGTGDEKLFF.

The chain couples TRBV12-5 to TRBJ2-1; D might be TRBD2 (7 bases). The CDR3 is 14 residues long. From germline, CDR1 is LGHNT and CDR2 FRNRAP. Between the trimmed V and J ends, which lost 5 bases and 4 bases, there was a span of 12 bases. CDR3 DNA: TGTGCTAGTGGTCGGGGGGCGGATTACAATGAGCAGTTCTTC. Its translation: CASGRGADYNEQFF.

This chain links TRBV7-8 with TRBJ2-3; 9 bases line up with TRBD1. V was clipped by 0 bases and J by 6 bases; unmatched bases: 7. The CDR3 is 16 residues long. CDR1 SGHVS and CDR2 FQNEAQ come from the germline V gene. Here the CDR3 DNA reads TGTGCCAGCAGCTTAGCTGGACAGGGGCAAAGGGATACGCAGTATTTT. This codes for CASSLAGQGQRDTQYF.

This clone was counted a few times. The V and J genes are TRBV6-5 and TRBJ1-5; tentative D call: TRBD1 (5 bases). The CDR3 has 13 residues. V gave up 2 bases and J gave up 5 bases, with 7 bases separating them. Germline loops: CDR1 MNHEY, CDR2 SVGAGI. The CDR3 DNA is TGTGCCAGCAGTTACACGGGGGATCAGCCCCAGCATTTT. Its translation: CASSYTGDQPQHF.

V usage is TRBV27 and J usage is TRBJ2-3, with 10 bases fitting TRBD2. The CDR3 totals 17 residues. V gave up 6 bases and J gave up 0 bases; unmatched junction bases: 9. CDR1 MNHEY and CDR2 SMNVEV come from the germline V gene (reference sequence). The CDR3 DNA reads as TGTGCCAGCAGCAAATCTAGCGGGGGCTTGAGCACAGATACGCAGTATTTT. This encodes CASSKSSGGLSTDTQYF.

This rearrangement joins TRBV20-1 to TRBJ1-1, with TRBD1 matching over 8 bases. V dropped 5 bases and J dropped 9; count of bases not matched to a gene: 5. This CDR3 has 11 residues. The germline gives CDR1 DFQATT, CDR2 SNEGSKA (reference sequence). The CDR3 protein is CSAPAGGKAFF. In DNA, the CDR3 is TGCAGTGCTCCGGCAGGGGGCAAAGCTTTCTTT.

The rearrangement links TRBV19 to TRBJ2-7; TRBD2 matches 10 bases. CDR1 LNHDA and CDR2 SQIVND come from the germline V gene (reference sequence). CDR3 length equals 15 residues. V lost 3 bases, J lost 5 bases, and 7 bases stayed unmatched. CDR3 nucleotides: TGTGCCAGTAGTATCGGCACTAGCGGGGTGAACGAGCAGTACTTC. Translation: CASSIGTSGVNEQYF.

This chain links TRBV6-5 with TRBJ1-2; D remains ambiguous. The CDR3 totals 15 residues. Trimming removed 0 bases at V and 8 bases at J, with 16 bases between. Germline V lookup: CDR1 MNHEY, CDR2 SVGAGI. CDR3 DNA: TGTGCCAGCAGTTACTCGAACAGCCGCGAAGGAGGCTACACCTTC. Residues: CASSYSNSREGGYTF.

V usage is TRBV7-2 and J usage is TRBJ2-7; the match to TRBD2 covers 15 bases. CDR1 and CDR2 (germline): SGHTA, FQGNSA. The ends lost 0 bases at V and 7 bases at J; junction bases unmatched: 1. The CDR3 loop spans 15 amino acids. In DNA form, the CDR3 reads TGTGCCAGCAGCTTAGCCGGGACTAGCGGGGGGGAGCAGTACTTC. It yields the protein CASSLAGTSGGEQYF.

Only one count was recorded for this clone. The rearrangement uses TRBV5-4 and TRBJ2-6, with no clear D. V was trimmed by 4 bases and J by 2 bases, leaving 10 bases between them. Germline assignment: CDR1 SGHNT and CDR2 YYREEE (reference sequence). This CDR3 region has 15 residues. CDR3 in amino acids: CASSPATPGANVLTF. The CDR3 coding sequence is TGTGCCAGCAGCCCGGCGACTCCTGGGGCCAACGTCCTGACTTTC.

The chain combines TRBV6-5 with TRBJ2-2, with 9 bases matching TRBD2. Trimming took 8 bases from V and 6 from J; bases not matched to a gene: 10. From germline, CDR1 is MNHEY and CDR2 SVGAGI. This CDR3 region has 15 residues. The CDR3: CASAPSAGGPGELFF. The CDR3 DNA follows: TGTGCCAGCGCCCCTTCTGCGGGGGGGCCCGGGGAGCTGTTTTTT.

The CDR3 reads CASSLLGGETQYF. The DNA of the CDR3 is TGTGCCAGCAGTCTACTGGGGGGTGAGACCCAGTACTTC. The chain is built from TRBV7-9 and TRBJ2-5, with D perhaps TRBD2 (6 bases). The V and J ends lost 6 bases and 5 bases respectively, with 13 bases between them. Germline CDR1 SEHNR, CDR2 FQNEAQ (reference sequence). The CDR3 is 13 amino acids.

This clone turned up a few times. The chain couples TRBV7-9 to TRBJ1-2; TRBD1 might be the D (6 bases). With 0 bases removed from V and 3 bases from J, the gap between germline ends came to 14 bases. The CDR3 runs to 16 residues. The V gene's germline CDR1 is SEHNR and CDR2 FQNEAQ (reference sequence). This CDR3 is CASSLAIRGFDYGYTF. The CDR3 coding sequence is TGTGCCAGCAGCTTAGCCATCAGGGGATTTGACTATGGCTACACCTTC.

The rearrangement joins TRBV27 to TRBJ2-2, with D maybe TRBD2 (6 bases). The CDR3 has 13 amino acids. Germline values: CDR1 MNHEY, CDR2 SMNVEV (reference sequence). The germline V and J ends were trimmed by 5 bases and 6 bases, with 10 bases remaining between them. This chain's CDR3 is CASSLPGAGELFF. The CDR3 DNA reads TGTGCCAGCAGTCTACCGGGGGCCGGGGAGCTGTTTTTT.

This CDR3 reads CASSPAMNTEAFF. DNA of the CDR3: TGTGCTAGTAGCCCAGCGATGAACACTGAAGCTTTCTTT. The rearrangement uses TRBV12-5 and TRBJ1-1; no definite D call. The CDR3 consists of 13 residues. V lost 8 bases to trimming and J lost 0 bases, with 10 bases between them. Germline CDR1 is LGHNT and CDR2 is FRNRAP.

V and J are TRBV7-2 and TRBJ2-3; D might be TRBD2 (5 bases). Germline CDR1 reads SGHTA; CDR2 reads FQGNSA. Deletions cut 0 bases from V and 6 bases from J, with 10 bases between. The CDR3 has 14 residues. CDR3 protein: CASSLAVGVDTQYF. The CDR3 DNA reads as TGTGCCAGCAGCTTAGCGGTCGGGGTGGATACGCAGTATTTT.

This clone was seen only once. The chain's CDR3 is CASSEVAGMNTEAFF. The CDR3 nucleotides are TGTGCCAGCAGTGAAGTGGCAGGAATGAACACTGAAGCTTTCTTT. This sequence joins TRBV6-1 and TRBJ1-1; D uncertain. Per germline, CDR1 MNHNS and CDR2 SASEGT. Trimming took off 1 base at V and 0 bases at J, with 9 bases between the two ends. This CDR3 has 15 residues.

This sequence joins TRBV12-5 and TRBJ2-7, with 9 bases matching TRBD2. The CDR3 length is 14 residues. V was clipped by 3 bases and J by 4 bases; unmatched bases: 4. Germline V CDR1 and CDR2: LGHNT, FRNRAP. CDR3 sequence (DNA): TGTGCTAGTGGTTTAAGTCTAGCGGGGTACGAGCAGTACTTC. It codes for CASGLSLAGYEQYF.

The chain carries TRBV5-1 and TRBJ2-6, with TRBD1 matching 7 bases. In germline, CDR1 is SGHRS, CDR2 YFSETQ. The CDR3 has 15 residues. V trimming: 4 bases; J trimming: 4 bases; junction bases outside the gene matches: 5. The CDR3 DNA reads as TGCGCCAGCAGCGACGACAGGGCCGGGGCCAACGTCCTGACTTTC. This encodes CASSDDRAGANVLTF.